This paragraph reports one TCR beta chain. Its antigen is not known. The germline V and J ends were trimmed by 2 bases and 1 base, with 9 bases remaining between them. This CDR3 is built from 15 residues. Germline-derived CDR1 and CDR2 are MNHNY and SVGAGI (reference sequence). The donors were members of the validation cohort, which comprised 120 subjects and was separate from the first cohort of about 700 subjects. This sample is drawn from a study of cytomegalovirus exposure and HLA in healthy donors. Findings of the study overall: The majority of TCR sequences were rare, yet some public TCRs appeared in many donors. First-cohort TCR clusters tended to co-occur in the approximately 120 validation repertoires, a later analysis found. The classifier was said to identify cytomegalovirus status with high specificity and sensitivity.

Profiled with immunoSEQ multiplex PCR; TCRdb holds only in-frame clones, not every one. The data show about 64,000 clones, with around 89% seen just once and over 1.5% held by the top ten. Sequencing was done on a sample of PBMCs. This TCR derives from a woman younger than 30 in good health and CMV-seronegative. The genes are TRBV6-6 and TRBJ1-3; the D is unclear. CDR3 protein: CASSYTRSSGNTIYF. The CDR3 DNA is TGTGCCAGCAGTTACACTAGGAGTTCTGGAAACACCATATATTTT.